These 30 T cell receptor beta chains share one sample of origin, sequenced in a study of shared clonotypes between healthy human individuals. Produced via immunoSEQ multiplex PCR; TCRdb's table is partial and in-frame only. The sample gives over a million clones, about four fifths of which show up once; 0.5% to 0.6% is in the top ten. Sequencing was carried out using memory CD4+ T cells from PBMCs. Noted subset: CD45RA-negative fraction. The receptor source for this set is a young man in good health. Some clones in this sample may be carry-over from other donors' samples.

The table lists this clone with a count of one. The chain has TRBV28 and TRBJ1-4; D is unclear. The CDR3 contains 14 residues. Trimming took off 6 bases at V and 5 bases at J, with 13 bases between the two ends. Germline CDR1 MDHEN, CDR2 SYDVKM. The CDR3 bases are TGTGCCAGCAGCCCCCTACGGGAAAATGAAAAACTGTTTTTT. Amino acids: CASSPLRENEKLFF. The variable domain in full, completed from reference TRBV28 and TRBJ1-4, reads DVKVTQSSRYLVKRTGEKVFLECVQDMDHENMFWYRQDPGLGLRLIYFSYDVKMKEKGDIPEGYSVSREKKERFSLILESASTNQTSMYLCASSPLRENEKLFFGSGTQLSVL.

In this sample, this clone turned up once. V usage is TRBV2 and J usage is TRBJ2-1; 10 bases map to TRBD1. The CDR3 has 15 residues. Germline CDR1 reads SNHLY; CDR2 reads FYNNEI. V lost 6 bases and J lost 4; bases outside the gene matches: 6. The CDR3 region has the DNA TGTGCCAGCAGGCCGACAGGGGGCTCATACAATGAGCAGTTCTTC. Its protein product is CASRPTGGSYNEQFF.

The chain couples TRBV5-1 to TRBJ2-2; 7 bases align to TRBD1. V was clipped by 4 bases and J by 4 bases; unmatched bases: 7. Germline values: CDR1 SGHRS, CDR2 YFSETQ. This CDR3 contains 15 residues. The CDR3 loop reads CASSAPDRATGELFF. The CDR3 DNA reads as TGCGCCAGCAGCGCCCCCGACAGGGCCACCGGGGAGCTGTTTTTT.

This clone showed up just once. The chain joins TRBV6-1 to TRBJ1-2, with D perhaps matching TRBD1 (5 bases). Germline V CDR1 and CDR2: MNHNS, SASEGT. CDR3 length: 16 amino acids. Between the trimmed V and J ends, which lost 0 bases and 4 bases, there was a span of 15 bases. This chain's CDR3 is CASSEAVATGGYGYTF. CDR3 nucleotide sequence: TGTGCCAGCAGTGAAGCGGTGGCAACAGGCGGCTATGGCTACACCTTC.

The V gene is TRBV11-3, the J gene TRBJ2-3; possible D gene TRBD1, 6 bases. The germline CDR1 and CDR2 sequences are SGHNT and YENEEA. The CDR3 extends over 15 amino acids. V was trimmed by 5 bases and J by 0 bases, leaving 12 bases between them. This CDR3 is CASSISRGSTDTQYF. The DNA of the CDR3 is TGTGCCAGCAGCATATCGAGGGGGAGCACAGATACGCAGTATTTT.

The chain combines TRBV7-9 with TRBJ2-5, with D possibly TRBD2 on 6 matching bases. V lost 5 bases and J 2 bases, leaving 12 bases between the germline ends. The CDR3 is 14 residues long. Germline V gene lookup returns CDR1 SEHNR and CDR2 FQNEAQ (reference sequence). In nucleotides, the CDR3 is TGTGCCAGCAGCCCCCGGGACTTGCAAGAGACCCAGTACTTC. This translates into CASSPRDLQETQYF.

The chain joins TRBV29-1 to TRBJ2-5; D possibly matches TRBD1 or TRBD2 (5 bases each). The CDR3 totals 14 residues. From germline, CDR1 is SQVTM and CDR2 ANQGSEA. V dropped 7 bases and J dropped 5 bases, with 20 bases sitting between them. In DNA form, the CDR3 reads TGCAGCGCCGCTGGGGTGGGGGAAGGGGAGACCCAGTACTTC. This sequence encodes CSAAGVGEGETQYF.

The V and J genes are TRBV5-1 and TRBJ2-5, with TRBD1 matching 7 bases. CDR1 is SGHRS and CDR2 is YFSETQ in the germline V gene. With 3 bases clipped from V and 4 bases from J, the junction kept 9 bases outside the gene matches. The CDR3 covers 15 residues. CDR3 region: CASSSEDPGGETQYF. The CDR3 nucleotides read TGCGCCAGCAGCTCCGAGGACCCAGGGGGAGAGACCCAGTACTTC.

Of note for this clone: Other DNA sequences in this specimen translate into the identical CDR3. The chain joins TRBV5-1 to TRBJ1-1, with 7 nucleotides matching TRBD1. The CDR3 sequence is 14 residues long. Trimming at V came to 3 bases and at J to 5 bases, leaving 7 bases not matched to a gene. The germline V gene has CDR1 SGHRS and CDR2 YFSETQ. CDR3 loop: CASSSGGGRTEAFF. In DNA, the CDR3 is TGCGCCAGCAGCTCCGGAGGGGGCCGGACTGAAGCTTTCTTT.

Details on this clone: Other DNA sequences within the sample encode an identical CDR3. The chain has TRBV2 and TRBJ1-2; perhaps TRBD1 as D (6 bases). Trimming took 7 bases from V and 0 from J, leaving 9 bases between them. Per the germline V gene, CDR1 is SNHLY and CDR2 is FYNNEI. The CDR3 sequence is 13 residues long. CDR3 amino acids: CASTRTANYGYTF. The CDR3 nucleotides are TGTGCCAGCACTAGGACAGCTAACTATGGCTACACCTTC. The full variable domain, completed using reference TRBV2 and TRBJ1-2, is EPEVTQTPSHQVTQMGQEVILRCVPISNHLYFYWYRQILGQKVEFLVSFYNNEISEKSEIFDDQFSVERPDGSNFTLKIRSTKLEDSAMYFCASTRTANYGYTFGSGTRLTVV.

This chain joins TRBV14 and TRBJ1-2; D unresolved. The CDR3 covers 18 residues. Per germline, CDR1 SGHDN and CDR2 FVKESK. The ends were cut back, 0 bases at V and 4 bases at J, with 21 bases in the middle. This chain's CDR3 is CASSQDQWADPGVYGYTF. CDR3 in DNA: TGTGCCAGCAGCCAAGATCAGTGGGCGGACCCTGGAGTCTATGGCTACACCTTC.

The chain couples TRBV14 to TRBJ2-5, with 13 bases fitting TRBD2. This CDR3 has 17 amino acids. Germline V lookup: CDR1 SGHDN, CDR2 FVKESK. Unmatched junction bases numbered 6, after V lost 4 bases and J lost 1 base. The CDR3: CASSPLTSGRAQETQYF. CDR3 DNA: TGTGCCAGCAGCCCGCTAACTAGCGGGAGGGCCCAAGAGACCCAGTACTTC.

The rearrangement uses TRBV10-3 and TRBJ1-1; the D gene is possibly TRBD1 (5 bases). The length of the CDR3 is 14 residues. V was pared by 2 bases and J by 5 bases, with 12 bases between. Germline V gene lookup returns CDR1 ENHRY and CDR2 SYGVKD. Here the CDR3 reads CAISEVGEGTEAFF. In nucleotides, the CDR3 is TGTGCCATCAGTGAGGTAGGGGAGGGAACTGAAGCTTTCTTT.

This chain links TRBV6-1 with TRBJ2-5; no firm D call. Germline V CDR1 and CDR2: MNHNS, SASEGT. CDR3 length: 13 amino acids. V was clipped by 8 bases and J by 2 bases, with 12 bases between them. The CDR3 reads CASGRVPQETQYF. The CDR3 nucleotides are TGTGCCAGCGGAAGGGTGCCGCAAGAGACCCAGTACTTC.

This clone was counted a few times. The chain has TRBV5-1 and TRBJ1-1; no reliable D call. The CDR3 length is 14 residues. CDR1 and CDR2 (germline): SGHRS, YFSETQ. V was trimmed by 0 bases and J by 3 bases, leaving 9 bases between them. CDR3 in DNA: TGCGCCAGCAGCTTGGGGAGGAGGGACACTGAAGCTTTCTTT. Amino acid sequence: CASSLGRRDTEAFF.

V gene TRBV19 combines with J gene TRBJ2-7; 12 nucleotides line up with TRBD2. V lost 5 bases, J lost 2 bases, and 1 base stayed unmatched. The CDR3 spans 14 residues. Germline CDR1 is LNHDA and CDR2 is SQIVND (reference sequence). The CDR3 DNA follows: TGTGCCAGTAGTCGGACTAGCGGGACCTACGAGCAGTACTTC. It encodes CASSRTSGTYEQYF. The full variable domain, rest sourced from reference TRBV19 and TRBJ2-7, is DGGITQSPKYLFRKEGQNVTLSCEQNLNHDAMYWYRQDPGQGLRLIYYSQIVNDFQKGDIAEGYSVSREKKESFPLTVTSAQKNPTAFYLCASSRTSGTYEQYFGPGTRLTVT.

This rearrangement joins TRBV5-1 to TRBJ2-6, with D unclear. V was trimmed by 4 bases and J by 0 bases, leaving 11 bases between them. This CDR3 comprises 16 residues. Looked up from germline, CDR1 is SGHRS and CDR2 is YFSETQ. CDR3 residues: CASSLMVVSGANVLTF. CDR3 nucleotide sequence: TGCGCCAGCAGCCTGATGGTGGTCTCTGGGGCCAACGTCCTGACTTTC. The full variable domain, in which reference TRBV5-1 and TRBJ2-6 provide the parts outside the CDR3, is KAGVTQTPRYLIKTRGQQVTLSCSPISGHRSVSWYQQTPGQGLQFLFEYFSETQRNKGNFPGRFSGRQFSNSRSEMNVSTLELGDSALYLCASSLMVVSGANVLTFGAGSRLTVL.

There are many counts of this clone. The genes are TRBV30 and TRBJ1-2, with 7 bases aligning to TRBD1. J was trimmed by 8 bases and V by 4 bases; bases with no gene match: 16. The CDR3 loop spans 15 amino acids. Germline assignment: CDR1 GTSNPN and CDR2 SVGIG (reference sequence). DNA of the CDR3: TGTGCCTGGACCCCAGACAGGGCAACTCCCTCAGGCTACACCTTC. Translated, it gives CAWTPDRATPSGYTF.

The V call is TRBV28, the J call TRBJ1-2, with a weak D call TRBD1 (6 bases). The V and J ends lost 8 bases and 4 bases respectively, with 17 bases between them. Germline V gene data show CDR1 as MDHEN and CDR2 as SYDVKM. The CDR3 has 14 residues. The chain's CDR3 is CASFTGSSTYGYTF. As DNA, the CDR3 is TGTGCCAGCTTTACAGGGTCCTCTACCTATGGCTACACCTTC.

The chain has TRBV11-2 and TRBJ1-1, with unresolved D. Germline CDR1 and CDR2: SGHAT and FQNNGV. The CDR3 runs 13 residues. V gave up 6 bases and J gave up 2 bases, with 10 bases separating them. The CDR3 here is CASRPGGNTEAFF. The CDR3 DNA is TGTGCCAGCAGGCCAGGTGGAAACACTGAAGCTTTCTTT.

This chain joins TRBV7-3 and TRBJ1-1; perhaps TRBD1 as D (5 bases). Germline V gene data show CDR1 as SGHTA and CDR2 as FQGTGA. V lost 3 bases to trimming and J lost 9 bases, with 14 bases between them. This CDR3 has 13 amino acids. CDR3 amino acids: CASSFNAGTQAFF. In DNA form, the CDR3 reads TGTGCCAGCAGCTTCAACGCTGGGACTCAAGCTTTCTTT.

J is TRBJ2-2 and V is TRBV5-1; D uncertain. This CDR3 spans 15 amino acids. V gave up 4 bases and J gave up 8 bases, with 18 bases separating them. Germline V gene data show CDR1 as SGHRS and CDR2 as YFSETQ. The CDR3 DNA reads TGCGCCAGCAGCCCGGTCGATCGTAGGGCTGGGGAGCTGTTTTTT. Translated: CASSPVDRRAGELFF.

This rearrangement joins TRBV6-5 to TRBJ1-2; D might be TRBD1 (6 bases). Germline CDR1 MNHEY, CDR2 SVGAGI. CDR3 length: 14 amino acids. V lost 6 bases, J lost 4 bases, and 15 bases lay in between. CDR3 DNA sequence: TGTGCCAGCAGATCTGCAGGGGATATCTATGGCTACACCTTC. It codes for CASRSAGDIYGYTF.

The chain uses TRBV5-4 and TRBJ2-7; TRBD2 matches 7 bases. After removal of 0 bases from V and 2 bases from J, the junction contained 8 bases not matched to a gene. This CDR3 spans 16 amino acids. In germline, CDR1 is SGHNT, CDR2 YYREEE (reference sequence). The CDR3: CASSLVSGRPPYEQYF. DNA of the CDR3: TGTGCCAGCAGCTTGGTCTCCGGGAGGCCGCCCTACGAGCAGTACTTC.

V gene TRBV5-1 combines with J gene TRBJ1-5; a possible D gene is TRBD1 (6 bases). Trimming stripped 4 bases from V and 0 bases from J, with 11 bases between. In germline, CDR1 is SGHRS, CDR2 YFSETQ. This CDR3 has 15 residues. In nucleotides, the CDR3 is TGCGCCAGCAGCGTGGACAGTTTTAGCAATCAGCCCCAGCATTTT. Protein product: CASSVDSFSNQPQHF.

The J gene is TRBJ1-5, the V gene TRBV27; 7 bases fit TRBD1. Germline loops: CDR1 MNHEY, CDR2 SMNVEV (reference sequence). The CDR3 is made up of 14 amino acids. V lost 4 bases and J lost 3; bases outside the gene matches: 3. CDR3 DNA sequence: TGTGCCAGCAGTTCCAGGGGGATCAATCAGCCCCAGCATTTT. Its translation is CASSSRGINQPQHF.

V and J are TRBV4-1 and TRBJ2-1; D unresolved. Germline CDR1 and CDR2: MGHRA and YSYEKL. The CDR3 has 14 amino acids. Trimming took off 0 bases at V and 8 bases at J, with 11 bases between the two ends. CDR3 in amino acids: CASSQEVQSYEQFF. The CDR3, as DNA: TGCGCCAGCAGCCAAGAAGTACAGTCCTATGAGCAGTTCTTC.

The chain recombines TRBV7-2 with TRBJ1-2, with 8 nucleotides matching TRBD1. This CDR3 region has 13 residues. With 5 bases clipped from V and 8 bases from J, the junction kept 7 bases outside the gene matches. The germline V gene encodes CDR1 SGHTA and CDR2 FQGNSA. Here the CDR3 reads CASSTRQGSGYTF. The CDR3 bases are TGTGCCAGCAGCACCAGACAGGGGAGCGGCTACACCTTC.

About this clone: Other DNA sequences from this sample encode an identical CDR3 as well. The chain links TRBV7-9 to TRBJ1-3, with a tentative D call TRBD1 (5 bases). CDR3 length: 15 residues. Trimming pared 1 base from V and 4 bases from J, leaving 11 bases between. Germline CDR1 and CDR2: SEHNR and FQNEAQ (reference sequence). As DNA, the CDR3 is TGTGCCAGCAGCTTAGAAGGCAGGGCGGGAAACACCATATATTTT. The encoded protein is CASSLEGRAGNTIYF.

V gene TRBV11-2 combines with J gene TRBJ2-7; D tentatively fits TRBD1 or TRBD2 (5 bases each). The V gene lost 5 bases and the J gene lost 4 bases, with 15 bases spanning the gap. Germline V lookup: CDR1 SGHAT, CDR2 FQNNGV. This CDR3 comprises 14 residues. CDR3 DNA sequence: TGTGCCAGCAGCCTCCGGGACGCAATATACGAGCAGTACTTC. Translated: CASSLRDAIYEQYF.